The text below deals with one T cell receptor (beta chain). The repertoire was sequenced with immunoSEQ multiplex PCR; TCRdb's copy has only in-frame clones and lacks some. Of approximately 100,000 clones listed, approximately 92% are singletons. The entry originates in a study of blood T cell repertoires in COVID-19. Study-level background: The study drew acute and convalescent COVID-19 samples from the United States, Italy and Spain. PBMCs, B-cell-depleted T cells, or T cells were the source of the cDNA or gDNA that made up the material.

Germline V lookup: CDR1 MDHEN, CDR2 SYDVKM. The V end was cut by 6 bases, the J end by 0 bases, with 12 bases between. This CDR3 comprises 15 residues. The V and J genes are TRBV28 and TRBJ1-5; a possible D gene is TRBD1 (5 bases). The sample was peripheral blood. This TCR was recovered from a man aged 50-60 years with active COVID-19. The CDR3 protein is CASRRQRSSNQPQHF. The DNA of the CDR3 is TGTGCCAGCAGACGACAGAGGAGTAGCAATCAGCCCCAGCATTTT. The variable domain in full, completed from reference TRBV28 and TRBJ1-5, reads DVKVTQSSRYLVKRTGEKVFLECVQDMDHENMFWYRQDPGLGLRLIYFSYDVKMKEKGDIPEGYSVSREKKERFSLILESASTNQTSMYLCASRRQRSSNQPQHFGDGTRLSIL.